Below, 16 T cell receptor beta chains from the same sample are listed, as sequenced in a study of blood T cell repertoires in COVID-19. Clones were sequenced by immunoSEQ multiplex PCR, and TCRdb holds only the in-frame ones, with some missing. Of about 150,000 clones in the sample, roughly 88% are singletons; the top ten hold under 7.5%. Sequenced sample: peripheral blood. The receptor set was obtained from a man older than 75 with COVID-19, enrolled during active disease.

The genes are TRBV6-2 or TRBV6-3 and TRBJ2-7; no reliable D call. The CDR3 runs 11 residues. The germline V gene has CDR1 MNHEY and CDR2 SVGEGT. V lost 5 bases, J lost 4 bases, and 6 bases lay in between. In DNA, the CDR3 is TGTGCCAGCAGTACTCTTTACGAGCAGTACTTC. The encoded protein is CASSTLYEQYF.

The genes are TRBV5-1 and TRBJ2-5; 11 positions agree with TRBD2. V lost 4 bases to trimming and J lost 4 bases; unmatched junction nucleotides: 3. Germline-derived CDR1 and CDR2 are SGHRS and YFSETQ. The CDR3 length is 14 residues. The CDR3 protein is CASSPGTSGETQYF. CDR3 nucleotide sequence: TGCGCCAGCAGCCCGGGGACTAGCGGAGAGACCCAGTACTTC.

This sequence joins TRBV18 and TRBJ2-3, with unresolved D. Germline-derived CDR1 and CDR2 are KGHSH and LQKENI. This CDR3 spans 11 amino acids. Trimming removed 5 bases from V and 4 bases from J, with 4 bases in between. In DNA, the CDR3 is TGTGCCAGCTCAGACTCAGATACGCAGTATTTT. Its translation: CASSDSDTQYF.

The chain couples TRBV24-1 to TRBJ1-2; TRBD1 matches 8 bases. Trimming removed 3 bases from V and 4 bases from J; junction bases left unmatched: 6. The CDR3 extends over 15 amino acids. The germline V gene encodes CDR1 KGHDR and CDR2 SFDVKD. The chain's CDR3 is CATSDHDRGSYGYTF. The DNA for the CDR3 is TGTGCCACCAGTGATCACGACAGGGGTAGCTATGGCTACACCTTC.

The chain has TRBV12-3 or TRBV12-4 and TRBJ1-4; D call uncertain. The CDR3 spans 13 residues. The V and J ends lost 0 bases and 7 bases respectively, with 6 bases between them. CDR3 bases: TGTGCCAGCAGTTTAGCGCTATCTGAAAAACTGTTTTTT. Translation gives CASSLALSEKLFF.

The chain links TRBV6-5 to TRBJ2-7, with D hard to call. The CDR3 is 13 residues long. The V gene's germline CDR1 is MNHEY and CDR2 SVGAGI. V lost 0 bases, J lost 7 bases, and 10 bases lay in between. DNA for the CDR3: TGTGCCAGCAGTTACTCATTTCGGTGGGAGCAGTACTTC. This translates into CASSYSFRWEQYF.

This clone appeared once. The chain carries TRBV19 and TRBJ1-3; D gene unclear. V was shortened by 3 bases and J by 0 bases, with 12 bases between the two germline ends. The CDR3 loop spans 16 amino acids. CDR1 is LNHDA, CDR2 SQIVND, per germline (reference sequence). CDR3 sequence: CASSIGDGFSGNTIYF. CDR3 nucleotides: TGTGCCAGTAGTATTGGAGACGGGTTCTCTGGAAACACCATATATTTT.

The J gene is TRBJ2-5, the V gene TRBV7-6; 10 nucleotides line up with TRBD2. V lost 3 bases, J lost 4 bases, and 8 bases stayed unmatched. This CDR3 contains 16 residues. Germline CDR1 SGHVS, CDR2 FNYEAQ. The CDR3 nucleotides read TGTGCCAGCAGCTTGCGAGCGGGGGGGCTCGGAGAGACCCAGTACTTC. It encodes CASSLRAGGLGETQYF.

This clone was picked up a small number of times. The gene calls are TRBV4-1 and TRBJ2-6, with 9 bases fitting TRBD1. Trimming took 4 bases from V and 0 from J; bases not matched to a gene: 10. CDR1 is MGHRA and CDR2 is YSYEKL in the germline V gene. CDR3 length: 19 amino acids. The CDR3 is CASSRQTGGVFSGANVLTF. Here the CDR3 DNA reads TGCGCCAGCAGCCGCCAGACAGGGGGGGTCTTCTCTGGGGCCAACGTCCTGACTTTC.

This chain links TRBV18 with TRBJ1-1; D perhaps matches TRBD1 (5 bases). Germline loops: CDR1 KGHSH, CDR2 LQKENI. Trimming left V 3 bases short and J 0 bases short, with 11 bases between. The CDR3 spans 15 residues. DNA of the CDR3: TGTGCCAGCTCACCGCTACAGGAGCTGAACACTGAAGCTTTCTTT. This translates into CASSPLQELNTEAFF.

The genes are TRBV6-5 and TRBJ1-2; D is ambiguous. CDR1 and CDR2 (germline): MNHEY, SVGAGI. V shed 5 bases and J shed 5 bases, with 18 bases lying between them. The CDR3 extends over 15 amino acids. CDR3 loop: CASSPRAYREYGYTF. In DNA form, the CDR3 reads TGTGCCAGCAGTCCGAGGGCCTACAGAGAATATGGCTACACCTTC.

J is TRBJ2-1 and V is TRBV20-1; possible D gene TRBD2, 7 bases. The CDR3 loop spans 14 amino acids. In germline, CDR1 is DFQATT, CDR2 SNEGSKA (reference sequence). With 7 bases removed from V and 4 bases from J, the gap between germline ends came to 17 bases. The CDR3: CSGSWAGAYNEQFF. The CDR3 region has the DNA TGCAGTGGTAGTTGGGCGGGGGCGTACAATGAGCAGTTCTTC.

The rearrangement uses TRBV19 and TRBJ1-2; TRBD1 agrees at 10 bases. The CDR3 has 14 amino acids. Germline trimming cut 5 bases from V and 6 bases from J; bases unmatched to any gene: 6. The V gene's germline CDR1 is LNHDA and CDR2 SQIVND (reference sequence). The CDR3 here is CASSPDRGRDGYTF. The CDR3 bases are TGTGCCAGTAGTCCGGACAGGGGGAGGGATGGCTACACCTTC.

V and J are TRBV6-5 and TRBJ2-3; 7 bases match TRBD1. In germline, CDR1 is MNHEY, CDR2 SVGAGI. V lost 6 bases to trimming and J lost 0 bases; unmatched junction nucleotides: 6. The CDR3 has 15 amino acids. CDR3 DNA: TGTGCCAGCAGCAAACCAGGGGGTAGCACAGATACGCAGTATTTT. Encoded protein: CASSKPGGSTDTQYF.

The chain is built from TRBV27 and TRBJ2-3; 7 bases map to TRBD2. The CDR3 consists of 16 residues. Germline V gene data show CDR1 as MNHEY and CDR2 as SMNVEV (reference sequence). After removal of 0 bases from V and 6 bases from J, the junction contained 9 bases not matched to a gene. This CDR3 is CASSLSVGGSWDTQYF. The CDR3 DNA sequence: TGTGCCAGCAGTTTATCGGTCGGGGGGTCTTGGGATACGCAGTATTTT.

This chain uses TRBV19 with TRBJ1-1; 7 nucleotides match TRBD1. This CDR3 has 14 residues. V shed 6 bases, J shed 1 base, and the junction held 5 bases outside the gene matches. Germline V gives CDR1 LNHDA, CDR2 SQIVND (reference sequence). The CDR3 DNA reads as TGTGCCAGTAGGGAGACAGGGAAGAACACTGAAGCTTTCTTT. Protein sequence: CASRETGKNTEAFF.